These 25 T cell receptor beta chains came from one sample sequenced in a study of shared clonotypes between healthy human individuals. Clones were read by immunoSEQ multiplex PCR, and TCRdb kept only the in-frame ones, dropping some. The data contain around 1.6 million clones, nearly 99% of them singletons. The sequencing sample was made of naive CD4+ T cells sorted from blood. Stated subset: CD45RA+ positively selected. The receptors derive from a man aged 25 to 40 in good health.

This rearrangement joins TRBV7-3 to TRBJ2-1; tentatively, D is TRBD1 (5 bases). This CDR3 has 14 residues. Germline V gives CDR1 SGHTA, CDR2 FQGTGA. Trimming removed 5 bases from V and 10 bases from J, with 18 bases in between. The CDR3 spells CASSKQQDETEQFF. CDR3 DNA sequence: TGTGCCAGCAGCAAACAACAGGACGAGACGGAGCAGTTCTTC.

V gene TRBV5-1 combines with J gene TRBJ1-4, with 9 positions matching TRBD1. Germline trimming cut 4 bases from V and 8 bases from J; bases unmatched to any gene: 9. Germline CDR1 and CDR2: SGHRS and YFSETQ. This CDR3 region has 15 residues. CDR3 sequence: CASSLTGGPQEKLFF. In DNA, the CDR3 is TGCGCCAGCAGCCTTACAGGGGGCCCTCAGGAAAAACTGTTTTTT.

The rearrangement joins TRBV27 to TRBJ2-1; 8 nucleotides line up with TRBD2. With V trimmed by 7 bases and J by 0 bases, 5 bases remained unmatched. The germline CDR1 and CDR2 sequences are MNHEY and SMNVEV (reference sequence). This CDR3 region has 15 residues. This chain's CDR3 is CASMGAGGSYNEQFF. Written as DNA, the CDR3 is TGTGCCAGCATGGGGGCGGGAGGCTCCTACAATGAGCAGTTCTTC.

The V gene is TRBV27, the J gene TRBJ2-2, with D maybe TRBD2 (6 bases). Germline lookup yields CDR1 MNHEY and CDR2 SMNVEV (reference sequence). The CDR3 loop spans 13 amino acids. Trimming removed 6 bases from V and 9 bases from J, with 14 bases in between. This CDR3 reads CASRDYLGRELFF. CDR3 DNA: TGTGCCAGCAGGGACTATCTTGGGCGGGAGCTGTTTTTT.

As to this clone: Other DNA variants within this sample encode the same CDR3. The J gene is TRBJ2-5, the V gene TRBV5-4; possibly TRBD2 for D (6 bases). The CDR3 sequence is 14 residues long. V was shortened by 0 bases and J by 3 bases, with 9 bases between the two germline ends. Germline V gene lookup returns CDR1 SGHNT and CDR2 YYREEE (reference sequence). The CDR3 sequence is CASSLELAEETQYF. The CDR3 DNA reads as TGTGCCAGCAGCTTGGAGTTAGCGGAAGAGACCCAGTACTTC.

The CDR3 loop is CATRGGGYTF. The CDR3, as DNA: TGTGCCACCCGGGGGGGAGGCTACACCTTC. The gene calls are TRBV2 and TRBJ1-2; D is perhaps TRBD1 (5 bases). The V gene's germline CDR1 is SNHLY and CDR2 FYNNEI. The V gene lost 10 bases and the J gene lost 8 bases, with 11 bases spanning the gap. The CDR3 has 10 residues.

This chain joins TRBV5-1 and TRBJ2-5; 7 nucleotides align to TRBD2. CDR3 length: 13 residues. V shed 5 bases, J shed 5 bases, and the junction held 6 bases outside the gene matches. Germline V gene sequence: CDR1 SGHRS, CDR2 YFSETQ. The CDR3 region has the DNA TGCGCCAGCAGAGCGGGGCCCGGGGAGACCCAGTACTTC. This codes for CASRAGPGETQYF.

The CDR3 is CAGRNARRNEQYF. CDR3 nucleotide sequence: TGTGCCGGCCGTAATGCTCGGAGGAACGAGCAGTACTTC. The chain carries TRBV2 and TRBJ2-7; maybe TRBD2 (5 bases). The germline CDR1 and CDR2 sequences are SNHLY and FYNNEI. V was trimmed by 11 bases and J by 5 bases, leaving 19 bases between them. This CDR3 contains 13 residues. Full variable domain (remainder filled in from reference TRBV2 and TRBJ2-7): EPEVTQTPSHQVTQMGQEVILRCVPISNHLYFYWYRQILGQKVEFLVSFYNNEISEKSEIFDDQFSVERPDGSNFTLKIRSTKLEDSAMYFCAGRNARRNEQYFGPGTRLTVT.

The chain joins TRBV28 to TRBJ2-5, with a possible D match to TRBD2 (5 bases). With 5 bases removed from V and 5 bases from J, the gap between germline ends came to 27 bases. The CDR3 extends over 18 amino acids. Germline V lookup: CDR1 MDHEN, CDR2 SYDVKM. In DNA form, the CDR3 reads TGTGCCAGCAGTACGCAAACCAAGAAAGGACTGCCTGGGGAGACCCAGTACTTC. Encoded protein: CASSTQTKKGLPGETQYF.

The rearrangement joins TRBV10-1 to TRBJ1-1, with D possibly being TRBD1 (6 bases). V was cut by 3 bases and J by 0 bases, with 14 bases left in between. Germline-derived CDR1 and CDR2 are WNHNN and SYGVQD (reference sequence). This CDR3 spans 16 amino acids. CDR3 DNA: TGCGCCAGCAGTGATTACAGGGTAAACGTGAACACTGAAGCTTTCTTT. This gives the protein CASSDYRVNVNTEAFF.

The chain combines TRBV5-1 with TRBJ2-1; a possible D gene is TRBD1 (6 bases). The CDR3 runs 15 residues. Trimming pared 0 bases from V and 3 bases from J, leaving 10 bases between. Germline lookup yields CDR1 SGHRS and CDR2 YFSETQ. The CDR3 spells CASSLDRVLYNEQFF. CDR3 in DNA: TGCGCCAGCAGCTTGGACAGGGTCCTCTACAATGAGCAGTTCTTC.

V gene TRBV28 combines with J gene TRBJ2-7; D might be TRBD2 (6 bases). This CDR3 region has 16 residues. V was pared by 2 bases and J by 1 base, with 15 bases between. Germline V CDR1 and CDR2: MDHEN, SYDVKM. CDR3 in amino acids: CASSLLGEDKSYEQYF. In DNA, the CDR3 is TGTGCCAGCAGTTTACTGGGGGAGGACAAATCCTACGAGCAGTACTTC.

This chain joins TRBV7-8 and TRBJ2-7; D is undetermined. Germline V gene sequence: CDR1 SGHVS, CDR2 FQNEAQ. Trimming took 1 base from V and 2 from J, leaving 9 bases between them. The CDR3 totals 14 residues. The CDR3 sequence is CASSLGRNPYEQYF. The DNA of the CDR3 is TGTGCCAGCAGCTTAGGCCGGAACCCCTACGAGCAGTACTTC.

V and J are TRBV6-1 and TRBJ1-3, with 7 positions matching TRBD1. Looked up from germline, CDR1 is MNHNS and CDR2 is SASEGT. The CDR3 consists of 16 residues. After removal of 3 bases from V and 4 bases from J, the junction contained 9 bases not matched to a gene. The CDR3 DNA reads as TGTGCCAGCAGTGACGGGACAGCGCTCCGAGGAAACACCATATATTTT. This translates into CASSDGTALRGNTIYF.

Concerning this clone: Other nucleotide sequences from this sample produce the same CDR3. The chain couples TRBV19 to TRBJ2-7, with D uncertain. CDR1 LNHDA and CDR2 SQIVND come from the germline V gene (reference sequence). The CDR3 extends over 11 amino acids. V lost 9 bases, J lost 3 bases, and 9 bases lay in between. For the CDR3, the DNA is TGTGCCAGCTCCCGTGGCTACGAGCAGTACTTC. Its protein product is CASSRGYEQYF.

The chain joins TRBV10-3 to TRBJ2-1, with D possibly being TRBD2 (6 bases). V was shortened by 6 bases and J by 6 bases, with 12 bases between the two germline ends. Germline V gives CDR1 ENHRY, CDR2 SYGVKD. The CDR3 is 13 amino acids. The CDR3 spells CAIRGEVSNEQFF. CDR3 nucleotides: TGTGCCATCAGGGGGGAGGTAAGCAATGAGCAGTTCTTC.

As regards this clone: Different DNA sequences within this sample yield the same CDR3. This sequence joins TRBV6-1 and TRBJ1-1, with 8 bases that match TRBD1. The ends lost 6 bases at V and 4 bases at J; junction bases unmatched: 4. This CDR3 is 13 amino acids long. Germline V gene sequence: CDR1 MNHNS, CDR2 SASEGT. CDR3 residues: CASRETGVTEAFF. The DNA of the CDR3 is TGTGCCAGCAGGGAGACAGGGGTCACTGAAGCTTTCTTT.

The V gene is TRBV6-5, the J gene TRBJ2-7; possible D gene TRBD1, 5 bases. Per the germline V gene, CDR1 is MNHEY and CDR2 is SVGAGI. The CDR3 runs to 13 residues. Trimming cost V 5 bases and J 3 bases, with 11 bases left between them. Here the CDR3 DNA reads TGTGCCAGCAGTACGTGGGGCCTCTACGAGCAGTACTTC. Translation: CASSTWGLYEQYF.

The CDR3 sequence: CASSQDVSSDTQYF. CDR3 coding DNA: TGCGCCAGCAGCCAAGATGTTAGCTCAGATACGCAGTATTTT. V gene TRBV4-3 combines with J gene TRBJ2-3; D is uncertain. This CDR3 comprises 14 residues. Germline V lookup: CDR1 LGHNA, CDR2 YSLEER. With 0 bases removed from V and 4 bases from J, the gap between germline ends came to 8 bases.

Remarks on this clone: In the same sample, other DNA sequences code for this CDR3. The chain links TRBV7-9 to TRBJ2-7, with 8 positions matching TRBD1. This CDR3 is 14 amino acids long. Looked up from germline, CDR1 is SEHNR and CDR2 is FQNEAQ (reference sequence). The V and J ends lost 0 bases and 3 bases, in that order; junction bases with no gene match: 1. The CDR3 DNA reads as TGTGCCAGCAGCTTAGCGGGGACAGGCTACGAGCAGTACTTC. This codes for CASSLAGTGYEQYF.

The chain has TRBV11-2 and TRBJ2-1; D perhaps matches TRBD1 (6 bases). This CDR3 region has 14 residues. Germline CDR1 and CDR2: SGHAT and FQNNGV. The ends were cut back, 4 bases at V and 4 bases at J, with 11 bases in the middle. CDR3 sequence reads: CASSSLDRYNEQFF. CDR3 coding DNA: TGTGCCAGCAGCTCGCTAGACAGGTACAATGAGCAGTTCTTC.

This chain uses TRBV7-9 with TRBJ1-5, with 7 positions matching TRBD1. The germline V gene has CDR1 SEHNR and CDR2 FQNEAQ (reference sequence). The CDR3 has 15 residues. The junction had 3 bases not matched to a gene; V was cut back by 1 base and J by 3 bases. DNA for the CDR3: TGTGCCAGCAGCTTAGGACAGGGAATCAATCAGCCCCAGCATTTT. Its protein product is CASSLGQGINQPQHF.

This clone has a single count. This rearrangement joins TRBV7-9 to TRBJ1-4; D is unresolved. Germline V gene lookup returns CDR1 SEHNR and CDR2 FQNEAQ (reference sequence). Trimming took off 3 bases at V and 0 bases at J, with 5 bases between the two ends. CDR3 length: 14 amino acids. CDR3 bases: TGTGCCAGCAGCTTTCAGACAACTAATGAAAAACTGTTTTTT. This encodes CASSFQTTNEKLFF.

This chain connects TRBV2 to TRBJ2-2; TRBD2 matches at 11 bases. The CDR3 is 15 residues long. Germline trimming cut 5 bases from V and 1 base from J; bases unmatched to any gene: 0. CDR1 and CDR2 from the germline V gene are SNHLY and FYNNEI. CDR3 nucleotides: TGTGCCAGCAGTCTAGCGGGAGGGAACACCGGGGAGCTGTTTTTT. Protein: CASSLAGGNTGELFF.

This chain connects TRBV23-1 to TRBJ1-2, with D possibly matching TRBD1 (6 bases). TRBV23-1 is recorded as an ORF, its role being uncertain. The CDR3 extends over 14 amino acids. The V end was cut by 10 bases, the J end by 6 bases, with 21 bases between. This chain's CDR3 is CATPRQAPQDGYTF. The CDR3 DNA is TGCGCCACTCCAAGACAGGCCCCCCAGGATGGCTACACCTTC.